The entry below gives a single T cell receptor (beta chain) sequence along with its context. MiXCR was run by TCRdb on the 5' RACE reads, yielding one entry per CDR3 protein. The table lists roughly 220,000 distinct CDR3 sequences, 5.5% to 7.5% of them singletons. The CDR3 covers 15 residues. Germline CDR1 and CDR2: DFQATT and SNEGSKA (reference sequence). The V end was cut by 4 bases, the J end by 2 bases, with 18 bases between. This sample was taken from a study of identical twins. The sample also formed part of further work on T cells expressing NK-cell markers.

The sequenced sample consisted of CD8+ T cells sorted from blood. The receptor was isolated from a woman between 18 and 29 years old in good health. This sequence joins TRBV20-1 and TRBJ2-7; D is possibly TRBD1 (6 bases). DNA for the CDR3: TGCAGTGCTAAGCCTCCGGGACAACTACCCTACGAGCAGTACTTC. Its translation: CSAKPPGQLPYEQYF.